This T cell receptor (beta chain) was identified during a study of T-cell memory formation after mild COVID-19. This clonotype came up many times. Its matching antigen is unknown. Points from the study as a whole: Day 15 to 85 contracting clones showed balanced CD4/CD8; day 15 to 37 expanders favored CD4+. The pre-infection memory compartment contained some responding clones, suggesting cross-reactive memory joined.

TCRdb re-called the 5' RACE reads through MiXCR, storing one row per CDR3 protein. The repertoire holds 58,000 or so distinct CDR3 sequences, with around a quarter as singletons. Per germline, CDR1 LNHDA and CDR2 SQIVND (reference sequence). The CDR3 is made up of 16 amino acids. Losses at the gene ends were 5 bases for V and 0 bases for J; bases not matched to a gene: 7. The chain recombines TRBV19 with TRBJ2-3; 8 bases fit TRBD2. This sequence originates from a man younger than 30 who had mild COVID-19 (a few samples of this study predate the infection). Cell type and time point are not known. The sequencing sample was made of PBMCs or a T cell subset sorted from them (not recorded which). CDR3 nucleotide sequence: TGTGCCAGTAGTTTTCTAGCGGGTTCTAGCACAGATACGCAGTATTTT. Translating gives CASSFLAGSSTDTQYF.